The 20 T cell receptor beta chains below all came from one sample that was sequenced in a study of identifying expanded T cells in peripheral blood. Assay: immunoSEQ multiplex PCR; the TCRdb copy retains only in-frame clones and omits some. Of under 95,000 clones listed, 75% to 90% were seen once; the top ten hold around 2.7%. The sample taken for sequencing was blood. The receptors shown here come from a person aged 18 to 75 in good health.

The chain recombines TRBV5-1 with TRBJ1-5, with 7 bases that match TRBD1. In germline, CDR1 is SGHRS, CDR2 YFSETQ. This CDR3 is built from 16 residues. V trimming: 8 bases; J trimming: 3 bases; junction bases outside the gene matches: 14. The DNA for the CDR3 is TGCGCCAGTTATCCAGGGGGAATGTGGATCAATCAGCCCCAGCATTTT. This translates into CASYPGGMWINQPQHF.

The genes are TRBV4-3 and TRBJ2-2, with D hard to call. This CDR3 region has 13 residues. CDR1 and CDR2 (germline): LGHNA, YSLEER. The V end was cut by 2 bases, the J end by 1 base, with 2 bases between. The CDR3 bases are TGCGCCAGCAGCCAAAGGAACACCGGGGAGCTGTTTTTT. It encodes CASSQRNTGELFF.

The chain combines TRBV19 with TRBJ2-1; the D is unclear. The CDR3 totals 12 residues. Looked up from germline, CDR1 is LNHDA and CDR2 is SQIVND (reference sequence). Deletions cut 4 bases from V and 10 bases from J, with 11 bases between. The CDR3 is CASSTRTVEQFF. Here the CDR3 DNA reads TGTGCCAGTAGTACAAGGACGGTAGAGCAGTTCTTC.

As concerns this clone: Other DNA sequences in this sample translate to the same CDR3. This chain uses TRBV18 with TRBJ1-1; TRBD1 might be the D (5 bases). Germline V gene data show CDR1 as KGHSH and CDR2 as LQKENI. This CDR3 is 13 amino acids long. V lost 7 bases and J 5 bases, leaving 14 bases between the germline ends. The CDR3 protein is CASFGTGDTEAFF. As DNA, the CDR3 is TGTGCCAGCTTCGGGACGGGGGATACTGAAGCTTTCTTT. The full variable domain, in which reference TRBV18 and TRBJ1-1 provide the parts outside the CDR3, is NAGVMQNPRHLVRRRGQEARLRCSPMKGHSHVYWYRQLPEEGLKFMVYLQKENIIDESGMPKERFSAEFPKEGPSILRIQQVVRGDSAAYFCASFGTGDTEAFFGQGTRLTVV.

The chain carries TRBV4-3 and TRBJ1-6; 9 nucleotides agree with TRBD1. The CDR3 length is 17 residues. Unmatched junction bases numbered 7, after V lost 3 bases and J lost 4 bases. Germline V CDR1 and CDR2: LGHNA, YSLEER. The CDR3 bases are TGCGCCAGCAGCCACAATGGGACAGGGCCTTATAATTCACCCCTCCACTTT. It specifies CASSHNGTGPYNSPLHF.

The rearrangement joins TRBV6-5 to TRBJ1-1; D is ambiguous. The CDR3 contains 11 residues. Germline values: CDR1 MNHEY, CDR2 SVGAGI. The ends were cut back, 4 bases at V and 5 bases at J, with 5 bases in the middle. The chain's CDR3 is CASSSRTEAFF. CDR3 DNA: TGTGCCAGCAGTTCCCGTACTGAAGCTTTCTTT.

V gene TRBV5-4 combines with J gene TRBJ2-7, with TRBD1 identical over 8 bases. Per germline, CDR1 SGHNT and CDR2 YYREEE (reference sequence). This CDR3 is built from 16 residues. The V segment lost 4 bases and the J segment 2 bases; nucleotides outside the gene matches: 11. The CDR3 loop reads CASSPDRGAAAYEQYF. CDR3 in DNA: TGTGCCAGCAGCCCCGACAGGGGAGCTGCAGCCTACGAGCAGTACTTC.

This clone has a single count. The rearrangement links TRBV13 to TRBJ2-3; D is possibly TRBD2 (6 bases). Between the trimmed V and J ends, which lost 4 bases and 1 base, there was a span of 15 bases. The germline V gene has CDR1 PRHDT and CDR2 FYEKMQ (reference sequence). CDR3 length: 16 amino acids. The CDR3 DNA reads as TGTGCCAGCAGCTCAAAACTAGCTAAGGGCACAGATACGCAGTATTTT. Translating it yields CASSSKLAKGTDTQYF.

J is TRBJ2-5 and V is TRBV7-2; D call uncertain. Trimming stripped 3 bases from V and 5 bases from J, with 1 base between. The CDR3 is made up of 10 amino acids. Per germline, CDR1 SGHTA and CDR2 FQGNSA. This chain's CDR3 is CASSLETQYF. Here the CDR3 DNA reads TGTGCCAGCAGCTTGGAGACCCAGTACTTC.

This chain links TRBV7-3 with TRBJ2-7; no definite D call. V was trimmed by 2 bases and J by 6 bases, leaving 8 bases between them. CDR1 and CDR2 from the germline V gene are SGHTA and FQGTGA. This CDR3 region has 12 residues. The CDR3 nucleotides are TGTGCCAGCAGCTTAGTAGCAGGCGAGCAGTACTTC. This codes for CASSLVAGEQYF.

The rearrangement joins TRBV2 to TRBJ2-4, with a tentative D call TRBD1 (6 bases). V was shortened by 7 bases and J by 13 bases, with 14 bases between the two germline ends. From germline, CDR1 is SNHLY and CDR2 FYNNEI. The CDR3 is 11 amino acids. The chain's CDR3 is CASTPQGIQYF. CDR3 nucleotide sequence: TGTGCCAGCACCCCACAGGGTATCCAGTACTTC.

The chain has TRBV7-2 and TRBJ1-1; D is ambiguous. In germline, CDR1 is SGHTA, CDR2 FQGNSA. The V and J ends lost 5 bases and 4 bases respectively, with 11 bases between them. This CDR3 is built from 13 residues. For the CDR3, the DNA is TGTGCCAGCAGCCCTGATTCGGGCACTGAAGCTTTCTTT. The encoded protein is CASSPDSGTEAFF.

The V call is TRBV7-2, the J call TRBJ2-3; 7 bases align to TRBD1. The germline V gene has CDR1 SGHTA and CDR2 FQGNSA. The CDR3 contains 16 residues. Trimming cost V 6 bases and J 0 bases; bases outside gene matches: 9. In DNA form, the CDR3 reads TGTGCCAGCAGACAGAACAGGGGTCCTAGCACAGATACGCAGTATTTT. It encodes CASRQNRGPSTDTQYF.

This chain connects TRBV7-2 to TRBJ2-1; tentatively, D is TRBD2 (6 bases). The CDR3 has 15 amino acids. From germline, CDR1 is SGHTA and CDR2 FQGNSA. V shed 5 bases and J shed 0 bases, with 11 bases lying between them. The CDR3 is CASSLGLFSYNEQFF. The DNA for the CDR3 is TGTGCCAGCAGCCTAGGACTATTCTCCTACAATGAGCAGTTCTTC.

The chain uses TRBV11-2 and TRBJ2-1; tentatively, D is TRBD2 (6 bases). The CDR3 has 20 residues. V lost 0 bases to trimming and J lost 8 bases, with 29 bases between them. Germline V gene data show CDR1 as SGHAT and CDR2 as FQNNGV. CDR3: CASSLDSVGTAGIQKDEQFF. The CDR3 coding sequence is TGTGCCAGCAGCTTAGATAGTGTTGGGACGGCGGGAATACAGAAGGATGAGCAGTTCTTC.

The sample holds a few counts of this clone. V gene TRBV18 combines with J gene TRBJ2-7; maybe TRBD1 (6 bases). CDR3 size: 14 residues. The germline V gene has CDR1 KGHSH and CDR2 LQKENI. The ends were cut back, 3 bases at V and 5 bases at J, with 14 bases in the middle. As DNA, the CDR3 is TGTGCCAGCTCACCTCTGCAATACAGGGACGAGCAGTACTTC. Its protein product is CASSPLQYRDEQYF.

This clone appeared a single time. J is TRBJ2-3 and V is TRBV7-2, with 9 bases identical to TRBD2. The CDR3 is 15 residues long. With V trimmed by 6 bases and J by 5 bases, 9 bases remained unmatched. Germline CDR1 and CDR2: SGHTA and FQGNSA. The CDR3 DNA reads TGTGCCAGCAGAAAATGGACTAGCGCAGGAGATACGCAGTATTTT. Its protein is CASRKWTSAGDTQYF.

CDR3 in amino acids: CATSRVGGEQFF. CDR3 DNA: TGTGCCACCAGCAGAGTGGGCGGAGAGCAGTTCTTC. The chain combines TRBV15 with TRBJ2-1; D remains ambiguous. Looked up from germline, CDR1 is LNHNV and CDR2 is YYDKDF (reference sequence). This CDR3 contains 12 residues. Trimming removed 1 base from V and 10 bases from J, with 8 bases in between.

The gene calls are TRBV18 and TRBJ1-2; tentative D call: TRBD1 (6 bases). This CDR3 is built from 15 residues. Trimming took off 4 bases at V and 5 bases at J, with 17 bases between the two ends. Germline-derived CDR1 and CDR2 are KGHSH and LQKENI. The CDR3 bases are TGTGCCAGCTCACGGGACACCCACACCGATTATGGCTACACCTTC. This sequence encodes CASSRDTHTDYGYTF.

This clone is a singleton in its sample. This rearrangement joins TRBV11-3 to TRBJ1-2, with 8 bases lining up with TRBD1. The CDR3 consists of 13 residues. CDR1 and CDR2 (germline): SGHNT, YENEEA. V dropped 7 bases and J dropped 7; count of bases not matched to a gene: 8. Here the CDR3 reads CASTFGQGFGYTF. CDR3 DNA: TGTGCCAGCACCTTCGGACAGGGTTTTGGCTACACCTTC.